Below, 9 T cell receptor beta chains from the same sample are listed, as sequenced in a study of CD8 T cells in ankylosing spondylitis. TCRdb re-called the 5' RACE reads with MiXCR, one entry per CDR3 protein. The sample carries approximately 350,000 distinct CDR3 sequences, approximately 14% recorded once. Material: blood, either unsorted or a sorted T cell fraction (not recorded which). The receptors were sampled from a male donor with ankylosing spondylitis or in good health (not recorded which).

CDR3 nucleotide sequence: TGTGCCAGCAGCTCGGGACAGGAGGAAGGCGAGCAGTACTTC. This codes for CASSSGQEEGEQYF. The chain combines TRBV5-4 with TRBJ2-7, with TRBD1 matching 8 bases. V shed 3 bases and J 6 bases; nucleotides not matched to a gene: 8. The CDR3 has 14 amino acids. Germline assignment: CDR1 SGHNT and CDR2 YYREEE (reference sequence).

Written as DNA, the CDR3 is TGCGCCAGCAGCTTGGAGGCAGGGAGGGACACTGAAGCTTTCTTT. This gives the protein CASSLEAGRDTEAFF. The V gene is TRBV5-1, the J gene TRBJ1-1; possible D gene TRBD1, 5 bases. Trimming took off 0 bases at V and 3 bases at J, with 12 bases between the two ends. In germline, CDR1 is SGHRS, CDR2 YFSETQ. The CDR3 spans 15 residues.

The gene calls are TRBV5-1 and TRBJ2-3; D not resolved. V was cut by 4 bases and J by 5 bases, with 11 bases left in between. This CDR3 has 13 amino acids. Germline lookup yields CDR1 SGHRS and CDR2 YFSETQ. The CDR3 protein is CASSGPSKDTQYF. The CDR3 DNA reads TGCGCCAGCAGCGGCCCGAGTAAAGATACGCAGTATTTT.

V usage is TRBV10-3 and J usage is TRBJ2-7; 10 bases are shared with TRBD2. The J segment lost 0 bases and the V segment lost 7 bases, leaving 12 bases of the junction unmatched. The CDR3 runs 17 residues. Germline values: CDR1 ENHRY, CDR2 SYGVKD. The DNA of the CDR3 is TGTGCCATCACCCCCCAGGGGCGGACTAGCGGCTCCTACGAGCAGTACTTC. Translation: CAITPQGRTSGSYEQYF.

In its sample, this clonotype was seen a few times. The genes are TRBV23-1 and TRBJ2-2; D may correspond to TRBD1 or TRBD2 (5 bases each). TRBV23-1 is identified as an open reading frame with a role that is uncertain. There are 18 residues in the CDR3. V was clipped by 0 bases and J by 7 bases, with 21 bases between them. The CDR3 region has the DNA TGCGCCAGCAGTCAATCTAAACTAGGTGGCAGGGTGAACGGGGAGCTGTTTTTT. Translation: CASSQSKLGGRVNGELFF.

This rearrangement joins TRBV5-1 to TRBJ2-3; perhaps TRBD2 as D (5 bases). Germline V gene lookup returns CDR1 SGHRS and CDR2 YFSETQ. Trimming left V 6 bases short and J 5 bases short, with 16 bases between. The CDR3 loop spans 14 amino acids. The CDR3 spells CASKRGGLKDTQYF. The CDR3 DNA is TGCGCCAGCAAACGAGGCGGGCTCAAAGATACGCAGTATTTT.

This clonotype was recorded at least ten times. The chain carries TRBV12-3 or TRBV12-4 and TRBJ1-1, with D maybe TRBD1 (5 bases). V lost 5 bases, J lost 3 bases, and 16 bases lay in between. This CDR3 comprises 15 residues. The CDR3 region is CASSPRDRWDTEAFF. DNA for the CDR3: TGTGCCAGCAGTCCCCGGGACCGCTGGGACACTGAAGCTTTCTTT.

This clonotype was observed a few times. The V call is TRBV29-1, the J call TRBJ2-7, with D perhaps TRBD1 (6 bases). V lost 4 bases and J lost 2, with 12 bases in between. CDR3 size: 13 residues. The germline CDR1 and CDR2 sequences are SQVTM and ANQGSEA. The CDR3 loop is CSVATGYTYEQYF. In DNA, the CDR3 is TGCAGCGTTGCAACAGGGTATACCTACGAGCAGTACTTC.

This clonotype was seen repeatedly, ten times or more. CDR3 sequence reads: CASSQDGRSEQYF. CDR3 sequence (DNA): TGTGCCAGCAGCCAAGATGGGAGGAGCGAGCAGTACTTC. The rearrangement links TRBV3-1 to TRBJ2-7; possibly TRBD2 for D (6 bases). This CDR3 contains 13 residues. Looked up from germline, CDR1 is LGHDT and CDR2 is YNNKEL (reference sequence). V was shortened by 0 bases and J by 6 bases, with 9 bases between the two germline ends.